The 22 T cell receptor beta chains in this list originate from one sample, sequenced in a study of T cells in localized non-small cell lung cancer. The assay was immunoSEQ multiplex PCR, and TCRdb's table has in-frame clones only and misses some. Counted here are fewer than 35,000 clones, about nine tenths occurring once; the ten biggest clones make up about 3.9%. The starting material was peripheral blood, obtained before any cancer treatment. These receptors came from a man aged 35-75 years with stage I lung adenocarcinoma.

This clone was seen a single time. This chain links TRBV7-8 with TRBJ1-4; no firm D call. The germline gives CDR1 SGHVS, CDR2 FQNEAQ. The CDR3 is 14 residues long. V was trimmed by 8 bases and J by 0 bases, leaving 10 bases between them. The CDR3 protein is CASGKGPTNEKLFF. The CDR3 nucleotides read TGTGCCAGCGGAAAAGGACCAACTAATGAAAAACTGTTTTTT.

This rearrangement joins TRBV5-8 to TRBJ2-1; D unresolved. With 2 bases removed from V and 10 bases from J, the gap between germline ends came to 13 bases. The CDR3 contains 13 residues. CDR1 is SGHTS and CDR2 is YDEGEE in the germline V gene. CDR3 DNA sequence: TGTGCCAGCAGCTTCGACTCTGGTCCGGAGCAGTTCTTC. This sequence encodes CASSFDSGPEQFF.

The chain joins TRBV7-2 to TRBJ2-6; possible D gene TRBD2, 5 bases. The CDR3 has 16 amino acids. The V end was cut by 1 base, the J end by 3 bases, with 10 bases between. Germline V gene data show CDR1 as SGHTA and CDR2 as FQGNSA. The CDR3 loop is CASSLVSGFGANVLTF. Written as DNA, the CDR3 is TGTGCCAGCAGCTTAGTTTCGGGGTTTGGGGCCAACGTCCTGACTTTC.

The chain combines TRBV30 with TRBJ2-7; 10 bases are a match to TRBD1. This CDR3 contains 13 residues. V trimming: 3 bases; J trimming: 5 bases; junction bases outside the gene matches: 4. Germline loops: CDR1 GTSNPN, CDR2 SVGIG (reference sequence). The DNA for the CDR3 is TGTGCCTGGAGCCGAGACAGGGGGCACGAGCAGTACTTC. This encodes CAWSRDRGHEQYF.

CDR3 nucleotides: TGTGCCAGCAGTTACCGGGGGCCCACCCAAGATGGCTACACCTTC. Protein sequence: CASSYRGPTQDGYTF. The chain employs TRBV6-5 and TRBJ1-2; a weak D match, TRBD1 (6 bases). CDR3 length: 15 residues. Trimming removed 2 bases at V and 6 bases at J, with 16 bases between. Per germline, CDR1 MNHEY and CDR2 SVGAGI.

This chain joins TRBV2 and TRBJ2-2; the D is unclear. Trimming cost V 3 bases and J 5 bases, with 16 bases left between them. Germline V gene lookup returns CDR1 SNHLY and CDR2 FYNNEI. The length of the CDR3 is 16 residues. The CDR3 region has the DNA TGTGCCAGCAGTGACAGTCCCGTAGCCCGAACCGGGGAGCTGTTTTTT. Translation gives CASSDSPVARTGELFF. Using reference TRBV2 and TRBJ2-2 for the parts outside the CDR3, the full variable domain is EPEVTQTPSHQVTQMGQEVILRCVPISNHLYFYWYRQILGQKVEFLVSFYNNEISEKSEIFDDQFSVERPDGSNFTLKIRSTKLEDSAMYFCASSDSPVARTGELFFGEGSRLTVL.

This sequence joins TRBV30 and TRBJ1-4, with D unclear. V was cut by 0 bases and J by 0 bases, with 8 bases left in between. CDR3 length equals 15 residues. Germline assignment: CDR1 GTSNPN and CDR2 SVGIG (reference sequence). The CDR3 DNA follows: TGTGCCTGGAGTGTAGAGGCAGCAACTAATGAAAAACTGTTTTTT. Its translation: CAWSVEAATNEKLFF.

The chain uses TRBV10-2 and TRBJ2-7; TRBD1 aligns across 9 bases. This CDR3 region has 17 residues. Unmatched junction bases numbered 18, after V lost 5 bases and J lost 7 bases. CDR1 is WSHSY, CDR2 SAAADI, per germline. The CDR3 nucleotides are TGCGCCAGCAGTTTTCCTTTTGGACAGGGGATTATGGGGGAGCAGTACTTC. As protein: CASSFPFGQGIMGEQYF.

This rearrangement joins TRBV7-8 to TRBJ2-7; unclear D gene. V was trimmed by 3 bases and J by 3 bases, leaving 9 bases between them. CDR3 length equals 13 residues. Germline V gene lookup returns CDR1 SGHVS and CDR2 FQNEAQ. The CDR3: CASSFGAHYEQYF. The DNA of the CDR3 is TGTGCCAGCAGCTTCGGTGCGCACTACGAGCAGTACTTC. The full variable domain, rest sourced from reference TRBV7-8 and TRBJ2-7, is GAGVSQSPRYKVAKRGQDVALRCDPISGHVSLFWYQQALGQGPEFLTYFQNEAQLDKSGLPSDRFFAERPEGSVSTLKIQRTQQEDSAVYLCASSFGAHYEQYFGPGTRLTVT.

The rearrangement joins TRBV6-1 to TRBJ1-1; tentative D call: TRBD1 (6 bases). Per the germline V gene, CDR1 is MNHNS and CDR2 is SASEGT. This CDR3 region has 15 residues. V was clipped by 5 bases and J by 10 bases, with 23 bases between them. CDR3 in DNA: TGTGCCAGCAGTTTCGTACCTCGACAGGCTTCGGGAGCTTTCTTT. Protein sequence: CASSFVPRQASGAFF.

The J gene is TRBJ1-6, the V gene TRBV9; D gene uncertain. The V gene's germline CDR1 is SGDLS and CDR2 YYNGEE. CDR3 length: 15 amino acids. Trimming removed 0 bases from V and 10 bases from J, with 14 bases in between. The CDR3 loop reads CASSVGVRAGSPLHF. The DNA for the CDR3 is TGTGCCAGCAGCGTAGGGGTAAGGGCCGGGTCACCCCTCCACTTT.

A few counts support this clone. This chain joins TRBV12-5 and TRBJ1-3; perhaps TRBD1 as D (5 bases). Trimming stripped 6 bases from V and 4 bases from J, with 10 bases between. Germline lookup yields CDR1 LGHNT and CDR2 FRNRAP. The CDR3 runs to 13 residues. CDR3 coding DNA: TGTGCTAGTGGCCTAGGGGTCGGAAACACCATATATTTT. It encodes CASGLGVGNTIYF.

The chain combines TRBV14 with TRBJ2-5; D call uncertain. Germline lookup yields CDR1 SGHDN and CDR2 FVKESK. This CDR3 is 14 amino acids long. V lost 0 bases, J lost 4 bases, and 9 bases lay in between. The CDR3 sequence is CASSQDLGGETQYF. The DNA of the CDR3 is TGTGCCAGCAGCCAAGATCTGGGTGGAGAGACCCAGTACTTC.

This clone has only a few counts. The rearrangement uses TRBV10-3 and TRBJ1-1; D is possibly TRBD1 (6 bases). V lost 3 bases to trimming and J lost 5 bases, with 10 bases between them. From germline, CDR1 is ENHRY and CDR2 SYGVKD. The CDR3 loop spans 13 amino acids. The CDR3 loop is CAISDRGVTEAFF. For the CDR3, the DNA is TGTGCCATCAGTGACAGGGGAGTAACTGAAGCTTTCTTT.

CDR3 coding DNA: TGTGCCAGCAGTGGCTCGGGACAGGGGAGCACAGATACGCAGTATTTT. Translation: CASSGSGQGSTDTQYF. The chain uses TRBV6-4 and TRBJ2-3; 10 nucleotides match TRBD1. The CDR3 consists of 16 residues. J lost 0 bases, V lost 4 bases, and 4 bases had no gene match. CDR1 is MRHNA and CDR2 is SNTAGT in the germline V gene.

The chain is built from TRBV30 and TRBJ2-7; TRBD2 aligns across 9 bases. This CDR3 has 15 residues. J gave up 1 base and V 1 base, and 5 bases lay outside the gene matches. The germline V gene has CDR1 GTSNPN and CDR2 SVGIG (reference sequence). This CDR3 reads CAWSAYSGSSYEQYF. The CDR3 DNA reads as TGTGCCTGGAGTGCCTATAGCGGGAGTTCCTACGAGCAGTACTTC. The entire variable domain, with the rest obtained from reference TRBV30 and TRBJ2-7, is as follows: SQTIHQWPATLVQPVGSPLSLECTVEGTSNPNLYWYRQAAGRGLQLLFYSVGIGQISSEVPQNLSASRPQDRQFILSSKKLLLSDSGFYLCAWSAYSGSSYEQYFGPGTRLTVT.

The chain employs TRBV19 and TRBJ1-1; 7 nucleotides align to TRBD1. The CDR3 is made up of 16 amino acids. The germline V gene encodes CDR1 LNHDA and CDR2 SQIVND (reference sequence). V was clipped by 6 bases and J by 10 bases; unmatched bases: 20. The CDR3 coding sequence is TGTGCCAGTAGCTTCCCTACCGACAGGGCTACGCCTGTAGCTTTCTTT. Translating it yields CASSFPTDRATPVAFF.

This clone was found once. The rearrangement links TRBV10-3 to TRBJ2-1, with 14 bases aligning to TRBD2. CDR1 is ENHRY, CDR2 SYGVKD, per germline. The junction had 7 bases not matched to a gene; V was cut back by 9 bases and J by 6 bases. This CDR3 contains 15 residues. CDR3 in amino acids: CAIRLAGGLGNEQFF. In DNA form, the CDR3 reads TGTGCCATACGACTAGCGGGGGGGCTGGGCAATGAGCAGTTCTTC.

In DNA form, the CDR3 reads TGTGCCAGCAGCTATAGGACAGGGGCGGATGGCTACACCTTC. The encoded protein is CASSYRTGADGYTF. The chain links TRBV9 to TRBJ1-2; 9 bases map to TRBD1. Trimming removed 4 bases from V and 6 bases from J; junction bases left unmatched: 7. The germline V gene has CDR1 SGDLS and CDR2 YYNGEE. The CDR3 length is 14 residues.

The chain employs TRBV5-1 and TRBJ2-2; D ambiguous. Germline CDR1 and CDR2: SGHRS and YFSETQ. V was pared by 4 bases and J by 2 bases, with 9 bases between. The CDR3 length is 14 residues. In nucleotides, the CDR3 is TGCGCCAGCAGCCCGAGGTCCAACACCGGGGAGCTGTTTTTT. Translated: CASSPRSNTGELFF.

Concerning this clone itself: The junction and the germline gene differ at one end; a read error may be behind it. The chain couples TRBV6-5 to TRBJ1-1; 7 bases are shared with TRBD1. CDR3 length equals 14 residues. CDR1 is MNHEY, CDR2 SVGAGI, per germline. The CDR3 nucleotides read TGTGCCAGCAGTTTGAGGCAGGGGGGGACTGGAGCTTTCTTT. Protein sequence: CASSLRQGGTGAFF.

The sample holds one count of this clone. The junction differs from germline at one of its ends, possibly a read error. The V gene is TRBV20-1, the J gene TRBJ1-1; D is unclear. There are 8 residues in the CDR3. CDR1 is DFQATT and CDR2 is SNEGSKA in the germline V gene (reference sequence). CDR3 in DNA: TGCAGTGTTAGAGGAGCTTTCTTT. This encodes CSVRGAFF.